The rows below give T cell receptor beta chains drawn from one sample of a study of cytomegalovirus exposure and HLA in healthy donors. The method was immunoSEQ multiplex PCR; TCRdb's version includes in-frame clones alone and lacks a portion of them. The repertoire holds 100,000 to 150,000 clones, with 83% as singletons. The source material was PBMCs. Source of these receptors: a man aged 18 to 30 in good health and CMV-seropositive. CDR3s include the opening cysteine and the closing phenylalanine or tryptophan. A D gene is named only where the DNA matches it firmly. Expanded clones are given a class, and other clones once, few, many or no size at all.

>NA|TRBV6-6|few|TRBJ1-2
CASSPRQDGYTF
TGTGCCAGCAGTCCCCGACAGGATGGCTACACCTTC
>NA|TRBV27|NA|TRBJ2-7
CASSLTGAYEQYF
TGTGCCAGCAGTTTGACAGGAGCCTACGAGCAGTACTTC
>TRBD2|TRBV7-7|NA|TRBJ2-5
CASSLTVEGGVSWLETQYF
TGTGCCAGCAGCTTAACCGTAGAGGGAGGGGTGTCTTGGTTGGAGACCCAGTACTTC
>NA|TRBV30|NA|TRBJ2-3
CAWSYPSTDTQYF
TGTGCCTGGAGCTATCCGAGCACAGATACGCAGTATTTT
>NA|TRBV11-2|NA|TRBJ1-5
CASSRGGAGNQPQHF
TGTGCCAGCAGCCGCGGGGGGGCGGGCAATCAGCCCCAGCATTTT
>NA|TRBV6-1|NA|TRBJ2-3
CASSLLRTDTQYF
TGTGCCAGCAGCCTACTACGCACAGATACGCAGTATTTT
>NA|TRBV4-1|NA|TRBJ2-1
CASSQDLSASSYPNEQFF
TGCGCCAGCAGCCAAGATCTTTCGGCTAGCTCATACCCCAATGAGCAGTTCTTC
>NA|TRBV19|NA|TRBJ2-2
CASSIERASFEIGELFF
TGTGCCAGTAGTATAGAGAGGGCCTCCTTTGAGATCGGGGAGCTGTTTTTT
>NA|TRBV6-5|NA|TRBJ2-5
CASSPGLRGGETQYF
TGTGCCAGCAGTCCTGGACTAAGGGGCGGAGAGACCCAGTACTTC
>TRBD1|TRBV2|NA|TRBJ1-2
CASRKQGAQGGYTF
TGTGCCAGCAGAAAACAGGGGGCGCAGGGCGGCTACACCTTC
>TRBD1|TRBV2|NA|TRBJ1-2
CASRRQGNYGYTF
TGTGCCAGCAGAAGACAGGGTAACTATGGCTACACCTTC
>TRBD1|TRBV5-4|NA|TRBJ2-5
CASSLVGTGEETQYF
TGTGCCAGCAGCTTGGTGGGGACAGGGGAAGAGACCCAGTACTTC
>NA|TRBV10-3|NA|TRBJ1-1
CAARSPLNTEAFF
TGTGCCGCCAGAAGTCCCTTGAACACTGAAGCTTTCTTT
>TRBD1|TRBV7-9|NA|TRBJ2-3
CASSGLTGEGTDTQYF
TGTGCCAGCAGCGGCCTGACAGGGGAAGGCACAGATACGCAGTATTTT
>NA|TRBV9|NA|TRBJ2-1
CASSVQGSSYNEQFF
TGTGCCAGCAGCGTACAGGGGAGCTCCTACAATGAGCAGTTCTTC
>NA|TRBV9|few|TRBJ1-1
CASSVGSDTEAFF
TGTGCCAGCAGCGTAGGTTCCGACACTGAAGCTTTCTTT
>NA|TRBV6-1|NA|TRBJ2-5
CASSEVEGGAQTQYF
TGTGCCAGCAGTGAGGTAGAGGGGGGGGCACAGACCCAGTACTTC
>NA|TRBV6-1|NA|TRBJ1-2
CASSRDYGYTF
TGTGCCAGCAGCCGGGACTATGGCTACACCTTC
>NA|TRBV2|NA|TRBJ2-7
CASSGYFVGEQYF
TGTGCCAGCAGTGGATATTTTGTCGGCGAGCAGTACTTC
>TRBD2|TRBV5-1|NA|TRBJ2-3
CASGGSSTDTQYF
TGCGCCAGCGGCGGGAGTAGCACAGATACGCAGTATTTT
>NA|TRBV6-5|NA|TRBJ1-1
CASSYSMRSEAFF
TGTGCCAGCAGTTACTCGATGAGATCTGAAGCTTTCTTT
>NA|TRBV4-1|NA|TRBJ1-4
CASSQLLNEKLFF
TGCGCCAGCAGTCAACTTTTAAATGAAAAACTGTTTTTT
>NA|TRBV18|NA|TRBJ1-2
CASSTRQEPYGYTF
TGTGCCAGCTCAACCCGACAGGAACCCTACGGCTACACCTTC
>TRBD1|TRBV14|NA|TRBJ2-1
CASSPGTGNEQFF
TGTGCCAGCAGCCCCGGGACAGGGAATGAGCAGTTCTTC
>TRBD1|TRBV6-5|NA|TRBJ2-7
CASSVDGTGYEQYF
TGTGCCAGCAGTGTCGACGGGACAGGGTACGAGCAGTACTTC
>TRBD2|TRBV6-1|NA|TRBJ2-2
CASSGRGGYTGELFF
TGTGCCAGCAGTGGGCGGGGGGGGTACACCGGGGAGCTGTTTTTT
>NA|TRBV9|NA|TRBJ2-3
CASSGAGMDTQYF
TGTGCCAGCAGCGGCGCGGGGATGGATACGCAGTATTTT
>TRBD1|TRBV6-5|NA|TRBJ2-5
CASSTGTGGPETQYF
TGTGCCAGCAGTACCGGGACAGGGGGCCCAGAGACCCAGTACTTC
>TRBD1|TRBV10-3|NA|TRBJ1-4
CATTDRDNEKLFF
TGTGCCACCACCGACAGGGACAATGAAAAACTGTTTTTT
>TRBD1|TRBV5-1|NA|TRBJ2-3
CASSLVPTGASDTQYF
TGCGCCAGCAGCTTGGTACCTACAGGGGCATCAGATACGCAGTATTTT
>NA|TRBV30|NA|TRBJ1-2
CAWSVMGQYYGYTF
TGTGCCTGGAGTGTAATGGGCCAGTACTATGGCTACACCTTC
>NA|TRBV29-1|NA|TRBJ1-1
CSVEVGGVEAFF
TGCAGCGTTGAAGTTGGGGGGGTTGAAGCTTTCTTT
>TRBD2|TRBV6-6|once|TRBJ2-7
CASSYGGGSYEQYF
TGTGCCAGCAGTTATGGGGGGGGCTCCTACGAGCAGTACTTC
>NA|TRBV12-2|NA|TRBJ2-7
CASRLGTSGLQLSYEQYF
TGTGCAAGTCGCTTAGGGACTAGCGGGCTGCAACTTTCCTACGAGCAGTACTTC
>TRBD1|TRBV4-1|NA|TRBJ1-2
CASSNSPPGGFGYTF
TGCGCCAGCAGCAATTCCCCCCCAGGGGGCTTTGGCTACACCTTC
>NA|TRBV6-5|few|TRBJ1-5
CASSYGSNQPQHF
TGTGCCAGCAGTTACGGCAGTAATCAGCCCCAGCATTTT
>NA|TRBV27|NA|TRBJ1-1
CASSSWGRSTEAFF
TGTGCCAGCAGTTCCTGGGGGCGGAGTACTGAAGCTTTCTTT
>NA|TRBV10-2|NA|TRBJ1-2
CASSDGGYGYTF
TGCGCCAGCAGTGACGGGGGCTATGGCTACACCTTC
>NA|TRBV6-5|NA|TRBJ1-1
CASRGHLNTEAFF
TGTGCCAGCAGGGGACACTTGAACACTGAAGCTTTCTTT
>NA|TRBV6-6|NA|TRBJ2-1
CASSDTGIYNEQFF
TGTGCCAGCAGTGACACAGGGATCTACAATGAGCAGTTCTTC
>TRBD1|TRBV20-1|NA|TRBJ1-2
CRAGGVYGYTF
TGCAGGGCAGGGGGCGTCTATGGCTACACCTTC